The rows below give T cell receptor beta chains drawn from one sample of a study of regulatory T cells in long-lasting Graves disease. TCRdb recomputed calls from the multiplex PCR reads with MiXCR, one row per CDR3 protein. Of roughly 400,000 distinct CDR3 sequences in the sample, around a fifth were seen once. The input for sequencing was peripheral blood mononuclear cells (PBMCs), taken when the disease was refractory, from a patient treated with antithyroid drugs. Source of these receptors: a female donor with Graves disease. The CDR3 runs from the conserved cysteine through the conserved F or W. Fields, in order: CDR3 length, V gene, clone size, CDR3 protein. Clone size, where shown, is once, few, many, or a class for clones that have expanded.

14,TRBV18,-,CASSRGTLNTEAFF
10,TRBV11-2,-,CAGSPAEAFF
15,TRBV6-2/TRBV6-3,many,CASSSTGSDNYGYTF
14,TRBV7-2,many,CASSGTVNSYEQYF
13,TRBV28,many,CASSLTGGGQAFF
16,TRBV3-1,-,CASSQGYGAGGKTQYF
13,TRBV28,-,CASSLGQGTGYTF
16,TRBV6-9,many,CASSSLDRGRRQPQHF
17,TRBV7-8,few,CASSPIAGESSYNEQFF
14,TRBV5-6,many,CASNRDRANYGYTF
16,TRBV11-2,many,CASSSSGILNTGELFF
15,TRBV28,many,CASSLRIHSGNTIYF
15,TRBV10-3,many,CAIGGQGGDQETQYF
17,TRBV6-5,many,CASSYSSGTNPFYEQYF
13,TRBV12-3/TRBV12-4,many,CASRGRGVHEQYF
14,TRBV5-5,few,CASSIEDRATEAFF
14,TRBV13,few,CASSLRQVAPTQYF
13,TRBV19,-,CASSRQGDYGYTF